These 9 T cell receptor beta chains originate from one sample sequenced in a study of cytomegalovirus exposure and HLA in healthy donors. TCRdb keeps only in-frame clones here, not all; method: immunoSEQ multiplex PCR. This repertoire shows 200,000 to 250,000 clones, approximately 87% found once; its top ten account for about 6%. The material sequenced was PBMCs. The receptors derive from a woman under 30 in good health and CMV-seronegative.

This chain uses TRBV27 with TRBJ1-2, with 8 bases identical to TRBD1. Germline lookup yields CDR1 MNHEY and CDR2 SMNVEV (reference sequence). The CDR3 is 16 amino acids. V was clipped by 6 bases and J by 0 bases; unmatched bases: 9. Here the CDR3 DNA reads TGTGCCAGCAGCCCGAGATGGACAGGGCCTAACTATGGCTACACCTTC. Amino acids: CASSPRWTGPNYGYTF.

The V call is TRBV6-6, the J call TRBJ1-5; possible D gene TRBD1, 6 bases. Germline CDR1 and CDR2: MNHNY and SVGAGI (reference sequence). V lost 8 bases and J lost 4, with 15 bases in between. This CDR3 spans 14 amino acids. CDR3 in DNA: TGTGCCAGCGGATACAGGGAGTGGAATCAGCCCCAGCATTTT. This translates into CASGYREWNQPQHF.

The V gene is TRBV30, the J gene TRBJ2-7, with 11 nucleotides matching TRBD1. CDR3 length equals 11 residues. CDR1 and CDR2 (germline): GTSNPN, SVGIG (reference sequence). Trimming removed 3 bases from V and 12 bases from J; junction bases left unmatched: 4. This CDR3 reads CAWRDRGPPYF. Here the CDR3 DNA reads TGTGCCTGGAGGGACAGGGGGCCTCCGTACTTC.

The rearrangement links TRBV5-4 to TRBJ1-6; D is undetermined. V was clipped by 6 bases and J by 8 bases, with 21 bases between them. Germline V gives CDR1 SGHNT, CDR2 YYREEE (reference sequence). CDR3 size: 16 residues. DNA of the CDR3: TGTGCCAGCACCGTGGACGGGATATCTGTGGATTCACCCCTCCACTTT. Translating it yields CASTVDGISVDSPLHF. The whole variable domain, remainder taken from reference TRBV5-4 and TRBJ1-6, is ETGVTQSPTHLIKTRGQQVTLRCSSQSGHNTVSWYQQALGQGPQFIFQYYREEENGRGNFPPRFSGLQFPNYSSELNVNALELDDSALYLCASTVDGISVDSPLHFGNGTRLTVT.

This clone was detected only a few times. This may be a read error: a much more frequent sequence differs by one nucleotide. The same CDR3 can be traced to other DNA sequences in this sample. The V call is TRBV6-5, the J call TRBJ2-5; D not certain. The CDR3 runs 11 residues. V shed 5 bases and J shed 5 bases, with 6 bases lying between them. Germline CDR1 MNHEY, CDR2 SVGAGI. CDR3 sequence reads: CASSPGETQYF. The CDR3 DNA reads TGTGCCAGCAGTCCCGGCGAGACCCAGTACTTC.

This clone was recorded at least ten times. The rearrangement uses TRBV6-1 and TRBJ2-7, with 8 bases identical to TRBD1. With V trimmed by 5 bases and J by 2 bases, 2 bases remained unmatched. Per germline, CDR1 MNHNS and CDR2 SASEGT. The CDR3 loop spans 13 amino acids. The CDR3 DNA reads TGTGCCAGCAGTTGGACAGGGACCTACGAGCAGTACTTC. As protein: CASSWTGTYEQYF.

V gene TRBV4-1 combines with J gene TRBJ1-4, with 8 bases matching TRBD1. In germline, CDR1 is MGHRA, CDR2 YSYEKL. The CDR3 contains 15 residues. The V and J ends lost 1 base and 7 bases, in that order; junction bases with no gene match: 5. The CDR3 loop reads CASSQAGTGGEKLFF. The DNA for the CDR3 is TGCGCCAGCAGCCAAGCCGGGACAGGTGGTGAAAAACTGTTTTTT.

The chain carries TRBV29-1 and TRBJ2-7, with 10 nucleotides matching TRBD1. Germline V gene lookup returns CDR1 SQVTM and CDR2 ANQGSEA. Germline trimming cut 4 bases from V and 2 bases from J; bases unmatched to any gene: 11. The length of the CDR3 is 16 residues. In nucleotides, the CDR3 is TGCAGCGTTGTGCAAACTCGGGACAGGGGACCCTACGAGCAGTACTTC. Protein product: CSVVQTRDRGPYEQYF.

This clone is a singleton in its sample. V usage is TRBV5-1 and J usage is TRBJ1-2; TRBD1 might be the D (6 bases). The germline V gene encodes CDR1 SGHRS and CDR2 YFSETQ. V was trimmed by 0 bases and J by 3 bases, leaving 12 bases between them. The CDR3 loop spans 15 amino acids. In nucleotides, the CDR3 is TGCGCCAGCAGCTTGGTACCACAGGGACACTATGGCTACACCTTC. Translation: CASSLVPQGHYGYTF.